This T cell receptor (beta chain) was observed in a study of blood T cell repertoires in COVID-19. Across the whole study: The United States, Italy and Spain provided the acute and convalescent COVID-19 samples. Sources were T cells, B-cell-depleted T cells, or PBMCs; the material itself was cDNA or gDNA.

Germline values: CDR1 LGHDT, CDR2 YNNKEL (reference sequence). Trimming cost V 0 bases and J 2 bases, with 16 bases left between them. The CDR3 totals 17 residues. This clone was seen at least ten times. Here immunoSEQ multiplex PCR was the method, and the copy in TCRdb shows in-frame clones only, minus some. Here the sample spans 200,000 to 300,000 clones, around 85% being singletons. Individuals drawn from under 30 US areas were about 18 to 95 years old. Cohorts were assigned according to the clinical history that participants reported. The sequencing sample was made of PBMCs or T cells enriched from blood (not recorded which). This TCR was sampled from a woman between 45 and 60 years old with acute COVID-19. J is TRBJ1-2 and V is TRBV3-1 (or the pseudogene TRBV3-2), with D possibly matching TRBD1 (5 bases). This CDR3 reads CASSQDTGRAGNYGYTF. The CDR3 DNA reads TGTGCCAGCAGCCAAGATACTGGACGGGCAGGGAACTATGGCTACACCTTC.